This passage covers 9 T cell receptor beta chains from one sample sequenced in a study of blood T cell repertoires in COVID-19. Profiled with immunoSEQ multiplex PCR; TCRdb holds only in-frame clones, not every one. The sample includes some 80,000 clones, roughly 85% of them seen just once. The sequenced material came from peripheral blood. These receptors originate from a man between 45 and 60 years old with COVID-19, enrolled during active disease.

The chain uses TRBV20-1 and TRBJ1-6; D is unclear. The V gene's germline CDR1 is DFQATT and CDR2 SNEGSKA (reference sequence). V shed 6 bases and J shed 5 bases, with 5 bases lying between them. The CDR3 loop spans 11 amino acids. CDR3 amino acids: CSAGHNSPLHF. CDR3 DNA sequence: TGCAGTGCGGGCCATAATTCACCCCTCCACTTT.

The chain joins TRBV28 to TRBJ2-7; unclear D gene. There are 12 residues in the CDR3. The germline V and J ends were trimmed by 4 bases and 7 bases, with 11 bases remaining between them. Per the germline V gene, CDR1 is MDHEN and CDR2 is SYDVKM. The CDR3 sequence is CASSSPTGEQYF. Here the CDR3 DNA reads TGTGCCAGCAGTTCCCCCACGGGTGAGCAGTACTTC. Full variable domain (rest looked up from reference TRBV28 and TRBJ2-7): DVKVTQSSRYLVKRTGEKVFLECVQDMDHENMFWYRQDPGLGLRLIYFSYDVKMKEKGDIPEGYSVSREKKERFSLILESASTNQTSMYLCASSSPTGEQYFGPGTRLTVT.

The sample holds a few counts of this clone. The gene calls are TRBV10-3 and TRBJ1-1, with a tentative D call TRBD1 (5 bases). This CDR3 region has 14 residues. V lost 6 bases and J lost 0, with 11 bases in between. Per germline, CDR1 ENHRY and CDR2 SYGVKD. The CDR3 here is CAISRQGMNTEAFF. CDR3 nucleotides: TGTGCCATCAGCCGGCAGGGTATGAACACTGAAGCTTTCTTT.

The chain couples TRBV5-4 to TRBJ2-7; 7 nucleotides match TRBD2. CDR1 SGHNT and CDR2 YYREEE come from the germline V gene (reference sequence). The CDR3 is made up of 15 amino acids. Unmatched junction bases numbered 7, after V lost 4 bases and J lost 0 bases. CDR3 bases: TGTGCCAGCAGCCCCACTAGCGACAGCTCCTACGAGCAGTACTTC. This gives the protein CASSPTSDSSYEQYF.

This clone was detected once. The chain is built from TRBV3-1 (or the pseudogene TRBV3-2) and TRBJ2-3; TRBD2 aligns across 10 bases. The CDR3 sequence is 17 residues long. The V and J ends lost 0 bases and 5 bases, in that order; junction bases with no gene match: 8. CDR1 is LGHDT and CDR2 is YNNKEL in the germline V gene (reference sequence). This chain's CDR3 is CASSQDDSGRARDTQYF. The CDR3 DNA reads TGTGCCAGCAGCCAAGATGACAGCGGGAGGGCCAGAGATACGCAGTATTTT.

The chain has TRBV7-2 and TRBJ2-5; no firm D call. Germline assignment: CDR1 SGHTA and CDR2 FQGNSA. V gave up 4 bases and J gave up 1 base, with 13 bases separating them. This CDR3 spans 15 amino acids. DNA for the CDR3: TGTGCCAGCAGCTCCCGTACGTCTAGCCAAGAGACCCAGTACTTC. This codes for CASSSRTSSQETQYF.

The chain is built from TRBV7-2 and TRBJ1-5; D is perhaps TRBD1 (6 bases). CDR1 is SGHTA and CDR2 is FQGNSA in the germline V gene. The CDR3 consists of 15 residues. With 0 bases removed from V and 7 bases from J, the gap between germline ends came to 13 bases. The CDR3 DNA is TGTGCCAGCAGCTTAGCCCCAGGGGAGGGACAGCCCCAGCATTTT. Amino acid sequence: CASSLAPGEGQPQHF.

This chain joins TRBV11-3 and TRBJ1-1; D call uncertain. Between the trimmed V and J ends, which lost 6 bases and 1 base, there was a span of 12 bases. From germline, CDR1 is SGHNT and CDR2 YENEEA. This CDR3 is 14 amino acids long. CDR3 sequence reads: CASSSSGPNTEAFF. The CDR3 region has the DNA TGTGCCAGCAGTTCATCTGGCCCGAACACTGAAGCTTTCTTT.

The chain joins TRBV19 to TRBJ2-1; TRBD1 is a possible D gene (6 bases). V was cut by 9 bases and J by 0 bases, with 12 bases left in between. Germline CDR1 and CDR2: LNHDA and SQIVND (reference sequence). This CDR3 contains 14 residues. In nucleotides, the CDR3 is TGTGCCAGCGCAACAGGGAGCTCCTACAATGAGCAGTTCTTC. Translation: CASATGSSYNEQFF.